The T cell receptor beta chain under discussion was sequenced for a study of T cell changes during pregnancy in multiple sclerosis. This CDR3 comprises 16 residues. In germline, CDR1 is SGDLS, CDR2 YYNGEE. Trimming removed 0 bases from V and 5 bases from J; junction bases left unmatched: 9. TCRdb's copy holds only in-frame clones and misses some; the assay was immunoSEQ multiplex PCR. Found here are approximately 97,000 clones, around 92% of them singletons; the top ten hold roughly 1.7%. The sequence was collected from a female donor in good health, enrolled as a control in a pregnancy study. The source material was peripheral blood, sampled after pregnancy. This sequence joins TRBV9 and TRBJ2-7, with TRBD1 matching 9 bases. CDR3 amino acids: CASSVGRGQGVHEQYF. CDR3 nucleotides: TGTGCCAGCAGCGTAGGTCGGGGACAGGGAGTCCACGAGCAGTACTTC.